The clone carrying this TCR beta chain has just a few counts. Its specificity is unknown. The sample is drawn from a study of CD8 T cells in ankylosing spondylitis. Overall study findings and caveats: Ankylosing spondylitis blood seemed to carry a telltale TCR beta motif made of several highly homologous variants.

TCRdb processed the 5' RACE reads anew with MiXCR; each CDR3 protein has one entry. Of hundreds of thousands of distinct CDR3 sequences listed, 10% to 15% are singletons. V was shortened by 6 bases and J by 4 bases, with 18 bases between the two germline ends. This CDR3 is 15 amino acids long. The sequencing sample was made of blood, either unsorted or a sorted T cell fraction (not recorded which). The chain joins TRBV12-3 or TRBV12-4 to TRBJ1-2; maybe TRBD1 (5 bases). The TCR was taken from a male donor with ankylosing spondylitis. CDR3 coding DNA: TGTGCCAGCAGCCCGGGAAGGGGCTTCTTCTATGGCTACACCTTC. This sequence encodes CASSPGRGFFYGYTF.